This T cell receptor beta chain was obtained from a study of blood T cells in healthy people across ages. This clonotype has just a few counts. The antigen is unknown. The authors ran a second PCR of 7 to 11 cycles using a sample-barcoded 5' primer and a J-beta primer mix. TCRdb re-analysed the 5' RACE reads in MiXCR, keeping a single row per CDR3 protein. Of some 1.7 million distinct CDR3 sequences listed, 28% are singletons. The authors extracted at least 5 micrograms of total RNA per sample. Study observations and caveats: Greater diversity and more naive CD4+ cells were seen in long-lived donors than in aged donors. One million T cells yielded diversity estimates that were considered underestimates.

Trimming removed 0 bases at V and 7 bases at J, with 10 bases between. The CDR3 consists of 14 residues. Germline CDR1 and CDR2: MNHNY and SVGAGI (reference sequence). Sequenced sample: blood. The sequence was collected from a woman in her twenties or thirties in good health. The J gene is TRBJ2-1, the V gene TRBV6-6; D uncertain. The CDR3 is CASSYSTVPNEQFF. In DNA, the CDR3 is TGTGCCAGCAGTTACTCGACGGTCCCGAATGAGCAGTTCTTC.